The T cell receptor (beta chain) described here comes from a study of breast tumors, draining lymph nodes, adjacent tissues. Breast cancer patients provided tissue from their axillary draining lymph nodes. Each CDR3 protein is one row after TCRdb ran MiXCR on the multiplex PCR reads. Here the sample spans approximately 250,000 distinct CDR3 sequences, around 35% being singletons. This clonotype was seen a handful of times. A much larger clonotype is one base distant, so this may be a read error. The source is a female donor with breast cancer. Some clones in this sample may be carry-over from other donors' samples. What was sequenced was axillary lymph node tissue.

The CDR3 DNA reads TGCAGCGTTGGCGCCGGACTGACAGGGCGGAGGAATGAGCAGTTCTTC. The encoded protein is CSVGAGLTGRRNEQFF. The V and J genes are TRBV29-1 and TRBJ2-1, with 7 positions matching TRBD1. Germline CDR1 SQVTM, CDR2 ANQGSEA. After removal of 4 bases from V and 7 bases from J, the junction contained 16 bases not matched to a gene. The CDR3 totals 16 residues.